Sequencing of this TCR beta chain was carried out in a study of T cells generated in artificial thymic organoids (dated by TCRdb to 2016 to 2017). Context from the whole study: The study compared TCR alpha and beta CDR3 repertoires of CD8 single positive T cells derived from in vitro artificial thymic organoids with the repertoires of thymic and peripheral blood naive CD8 T cells. The displayed repertoire sequencing data were described as being representative of three independent experiments.

Of note for this clonotype: The specificity of this receptor is unknown. Base quality data are lacking; no much larger clone is found one base away.

To build the artificial thymic organoids, human HSPCs were aggregated with MS5 murine stromal cells that had been transduced with human DLL1, and the aggregates were cultured at an air-liquid interface. FACS-purified CD34+CD3- hematopoietic stem and progenitor cells depleted of residual T cells were used to seed the organoids. Organoids were cultured in serum-free RB27 medium: RPMI 1640 supplemented with B27, FLT3L, IL-7 and ascorbic acid. Before RNA extraction, CD3+TCRalphabeta+CD8 single positive T cells from both organoids and thymus were sorted by FACS. For each sample, the RNeasy Micro kit was used to purify total RNA from 40,000 to 200,000 sorted cells, and RNA quality was checked on an Agilent RNA 6000 Nano chip. V drops 0 bases and J drops 1 base, leaving 12 bases in between. The CDR3 spans 16 residues, from the cysteine through the phenylalanine. Only CDR3 DNA remains: 48 bases, in frame from the first base. Per the germline V gene, MGHRA is the CDR1 and YSYEKL is the CDR2.

TCRalpha and TCRbeta libraries were amplified in separate semi-nested PCR reactions using Advantage 2 and reverse primers located in the TRAC or TRBC constant regions. First-strand cDNA synthesis used between roughly 3.5 and 550 ng of total RNA. TCR cDNA libraries were made by 5'-RACE with the SMARTer PCR cDNA Synthesis kit, using a poly-dT primer for first-strand synthesis. Each semi-nested reverse primer in the constant region carried a 5-nucleotide sample-specific barcode, and the resulting products were cleaned up with the Zymo DNA Clean and Concentrator-5 kit. Up to ten barcoded samples were pooled, ligated to Illumina adaptors and sequenced on an Illumina MiSeq as 2 x 150 bp paired-end reads. The source study handled its data this way. Demultiplexed reads were aligned using BLAT against a custom library containing all human TRAV, TRAJ, TRBV, TRBD and TRBJ combinations from IMGT. The best BLAT hits were picked using pslCDnaFilter (-maxAligns=1, -ignoreIntrons), and custom Perl scripts were used to calculate clonotype frequencies. The raw public data were reprocessed by TCRdb itself: fastp quality trimming at Q25, MiXCR clonotype calling, in-frame beta chains only. Records with the same CDR3 protein are collapsed into one entry carrying the most frequent genes and DNA. V and J calls and clone size were set by TCRdb, not the authors. The sample contains approximately 7,700 distinct CDR3 sequences, about 24% of them found a single time. Around 3.1% of the sample comes from the top ten.

The study at large found these results: Organoid-derived CD8 single positive T cells showed physiological TCR clonotype diversity comparable to thymic and blood naive CD8 T cells. No skewed Valpha or Vbeta usage appeared in organoid-derived T cells, arguing against dominance of unconventional lineages or clonal expansions.

This sequence was found in a human donor who gave cord blood stem cells for thymic organoid culture, a cardiac surgery patient who gave postnatal thymus, or a blood donor (not recorded which). The sequence links TRBV4-1 to TRBJ1-1; no D gene call is confident. The sample comprised naive CD8+ T cells grown in artificial thymic organoids from cord blood stem and progenitor cells. Taken with the paper, the label for cell subset or site translates to: CD3+TCRalphabeta+CD8SP T cells; for blood, CD45RO-CCR7+ naive CD8+ T cells. The encoded CDR3 is CASSQEAYIRNTEAFF. The DNA is as follows: TGCGCCAGCAGCCAAGAAGCGTACATCAGGAACACTGAAGCTTTCTTT.